This T cell receptor beta chain was documented in a study of early T cells in non-severe SARS-CoV-2 infection. Study at large: The input, bulk RNA from unsorted whole blood, was sequenced, and chains were unpaired.

Germline V gene lookup returns CDR1 WSHSY and CDR2 SAAADI. This CDR3 spans 14 amino acids. V was pared by 5 bases and J by 5 bases, with 6 bases of the junction left unmatched. Individual cDNA molecules received unique molecular identifiers. TCRdb re-called the 5' RACE reads through MiXCR, storing one row per CDR3 protein. The table includes approximately 76,000 distinct CDR3 sequences, about 11% detected once. The study, taken as a whole, reports: Matches to VDJdb favored anti-spike CD8 responses and missed private and CD4 specificities.

This clonotype was observed at least ten times. Antigen unknown. The sequence was collected from an adult who was a healthcare worker with PCR-confirmed SARS-CoV-2 infection or an uninfected control (not recorded which). The chain recombines TRBV10-2 with TRBJ2-5; 9 bases are shared with TRBD1. The sample was whole blood. The CDR3 DNA reads TGCGCCAGCAGTCCCAGGACAGGGGTGGAGACCCAGTACTTC. This encodes CASSPRTGVETQYF.